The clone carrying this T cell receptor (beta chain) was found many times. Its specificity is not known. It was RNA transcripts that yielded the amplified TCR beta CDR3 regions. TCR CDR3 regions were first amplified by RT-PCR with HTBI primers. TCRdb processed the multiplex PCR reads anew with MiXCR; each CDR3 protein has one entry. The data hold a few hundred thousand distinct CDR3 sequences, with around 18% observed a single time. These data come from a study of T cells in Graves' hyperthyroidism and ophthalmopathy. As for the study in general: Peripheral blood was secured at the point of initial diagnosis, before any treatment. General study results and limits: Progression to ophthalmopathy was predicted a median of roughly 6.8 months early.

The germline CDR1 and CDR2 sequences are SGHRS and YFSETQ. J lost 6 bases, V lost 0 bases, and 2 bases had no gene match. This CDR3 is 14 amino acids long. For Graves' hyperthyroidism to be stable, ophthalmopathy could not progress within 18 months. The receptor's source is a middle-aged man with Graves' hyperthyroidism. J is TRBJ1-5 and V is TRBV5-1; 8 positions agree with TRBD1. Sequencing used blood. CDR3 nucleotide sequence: TGCGCCAGCAGCTTGGGGACAGGGACTCAGCCCCAGCATTTT. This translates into CASSLGTGTQPQHF.